These 3 T cell receptor beta chains were all obtained from the same sample, sequenced in a study of CD8+CD57+ T cells in acquired aplastic anemia. Genomic DNA provided the template from which TCR beta VDJ and CDR3 profiles were obtained. TCRdb re-called the reads through MiXCR, storing one row per CDR3 protein. The sample yields 150,000 to 200,000 distinct CDR3 sequences, around 48% seen once. It was patients with CD8+CD57+ cell expansion by flow cytometry who were chosen for sequencing. The sample comprised sorted CD4+, CD8+, or CD8+CD57+ T cells (not recorded which) from PBMCs. The receptors come from a human donor with aplastic anemia.

This clonotype was seen only once. DNA for the CDR3: TGTGCCATCAGTGAGGGGACAGGGGTAGATACGCAGTATTTT. Encoded protein: CAISEGTGVDTQYF. This chain connects TRBV10-3 to TRBJ2-3; TRBD1 aligns across 10 bases. Germline lookup yields CDR1 ENHRY and CDR2 SYGVKD. This CDR3 has 14 residues. V was pared by 2 bases and J by 5 bases, with 1 base of the junction left unmatched.

The chain carries TRBV24-1 and TRBJ2-7, with D unresolved. This CDR3 has 14 residues. Germline assignment: CDR1 KGHDR and CDR2 SFDVKD. Trimming left V 0 bases short and J 0 bases short, with 5 bases between. The CDR3 region has the DNA TGTGCCACCAGTGATTTGGAAAGCTCCTACGAGCAGTACTTC. Protein product: CATSDLESSYEQYF.

This clonotype occurred many times. J is TRBJ2-6 and V is TRBV6-1, with TRBD1 matching over 10 bases. CDR1 and CDR2 from the germline V gene are MNHNS and SASEGT. V trimming: 6 bases; J trimming: 0 bases; junction bases outside the gene matches: 8. The CDR3 is 18 residues long. This chain's CDR3 is CASRNRDRGISGANVLTF. The CDR3 DNA follows: TGTGCCAGCAGGAACCGGGACAGGGGAATCTCTGGGGCCAACGTCCTGACTTTC.